This note documents a single T cell receptor (beta chain) sequence. This entry comes from a study of Ad26.COV2.S vaccination and SARS-CoV-2 variants. Data came from immunoSEQ multiplex PCR; TCRdb stores just in-frame clones and leaves some out. The table records approximately 400,000 clones, approximately 90% of them present only once. Germline lookup yields CDR1 SQVTM and CDR2 ANQGSEA. Trimming removed 7 bases at V and 10 bases at J, with 19 bases between. This CDR3 has 12 amino acids. The receptor's source is a human donor who had recovered from COVID-19. Here the sequenced sample was peripheral blood, taken after recovery from COVID-19. This chain connects TRBV29-1 to TRBJ1-2; a weak D match, TRBD1 (6 bases). The CDR3 nucleotides read TGCAGCGCAATACCCCCATCAGGGGACTACACCTTC. Translating it yields CSAIPPSGDYTF.